These 10 T cell receptor beta chains came from one sample sequenced in a study of blood T cell repertoires in COVID-19. Produced via immunoSEQ multiplex PCR; TCRdb's table is partial and in-frame only. This sample has about 170,000 clones, with roughly 80% found just once. Sequencing input: peripheral blood. The receptors come from a woman between 40 and 50 years old with COVID-19, enrolled during active disease.

The sample holds a few counts of this clone. V gene TRBV30 combines with J gene TRBJ1-1, with 9 bases lining up with TRBD1. The CDR3 is 15 amino acids. The junction had 8 bases not matched to a gene; V was cut back by 3 bases and J by 3 bases. Germline values: CDR1 GTSNPN, CDR2 SVGIG (reference sequence). The CDR3 here is CAWRQDRGMYTEAFF. The DNA for the CDR3 is TGTGCCTGGAGGCAGGACAGGGGTATGTACACTGAAGCTTTCTTT.

This chain connects TRBV18 to TRBJ2-2; 8 bases are a match to TRBD2. Germline assignment: CDR1 KGHSH and CDR2 LQKENI. The CDR3 is made up of 19 amino acids. With 1 base clipped from V and 4 bases from J, the junction kept 14 bases outside the gene matches. The CDR3 region has the DNA TGTGCCAGCTCACCACTAGGGAATAGCGGGGCCTCGCGCACCGGGGAGCTGTTTTTT. It encodes CASSPLGNSGASRTGELFF.

The table lists this clone with a count of one. V usage is TRBV30 and J usage is TRBJ2-1; TRBD1 matches 9 bases. The CDR3 sequence is 15 residues long. V gave up 2 bases and J gave up 5 bases; unmatched junction bases: 7. CDR1 and CDR2 from the germline V gene are GTSNPN and SVGIG (reference sequence). The CDR3 DNA follows: TGTGCCTGGAGTACGCCGGACAGGGGCCACAATGAGCAGTTCTTC. Its protein is CAWSTPDRGHNEQFF. Looking up the rest from reference TRBV30 and TRBJ2-1 gives the full variable domain: SQTIHQWPATLVQPVGSPLSLECTVEGTSNPNLYWYRQAAGRGLQLLFYSVGIGQISSEVPQNLSASRPQDRQFILSSKKLLLSDSGFYLCAWSTPDRGHNEQFFGPGTRLTVL.

The rearrangement uses TRBV3-1 (or the pseudogene TRBV3-2) and TRBJ2-4, with D unresolved. V lost 3 bases and J lost 8, with 8 bases in between. This CDR3 region has 12 residues. Germline V CDR1 and CDR2: LGHDT, YNNKEL (reference sequence). The CDR3 sequence: CASSHDADIQYF. CDR3 coding DNA: TGTGCCAGCAGCCATGACGCGGACATTCAGTACTTC.

The chain has TRBV4-1 and TRBJ2-7; 7 nucleotides match TRBD1. Germline trimming cut 5 bases from V and 2 bases from J; bases unmatched to any gene: 6. The germline V gene has CDR1 MGHRA and CDR2 YSYEKL. The CDR3 sequence is 14 residues long. In DNA form, the CDR3 reads TGCGCCAGCAGCACCCGGGACAGCACCTACGAGCAGTACTTC. It codes for CASSTRDSTYEQYF.

The CDR3 here is CASSPQWLAGETQYF. The CDR3 nucleotides read TGTGCCAGCAGCCCCCAGTGGCTAGCGGGAGAGACCCAGTACTTC. This chain links TRBV11-1 with TRBJ2-5, with TRBD2 matching 8 bases. Trimming removed 5 bases from V and 4 bases from J; junction bases left unmatched: 9. Germline values: CDR1 SGHAT, CDR2 FQDESV (reference sequence). The CDR3 extends over 15 amino acids.

This clone was seen a handful of times. The genes are TRBV19 and TRBJ2-7, with D perhaps matching TRBD1 (5 bases). The CDR3 runs 14 residues. Trimming left V 0 bases short and J 6 bases short, with 12 bases between. The germline CDR1 and CDR2 sequences are LNHDA and SQIVND (reference sequence). The CDR3 spells CASSIEGELGEQYF. CDR3 DNA sequence: TGTGCCAGTAGTATAGAAGGGGAACTTGGCGAGCAGTACTTC.

This chain connects TRBV14 to TRBJ2-1; TRBD2 is a possible D gene (6 bases). Germline-derived CDR1 and CDR2 are SGHDN and FVKESK. The CDR3 consists of 16 residues. The V and J ends lost 1 base and 3 bases respectively, with 13 bases between them. The CDR3 bases are TGTGCCAGCAGCCAAGGTGTGCTAGCGTACTACAATGAGCAGTTCTTC. This translates into CASSQGVLAYYNEQFF.

This chain links TRBV10-2 with TRBJ1-2, with D hard to call. V lost 1 base and J lost 5, with 14 bases in between. Germline values: CDR1 WSHSY, CDR2 SAAADI. This CDR3 is 15 amino acids long. The CDR3 loop reads CASSEFAGPSYGYTF. CDR3 bases: TGCGCCAGCAGTGAGTTTGCTGGCCCTTCGTATGGCTACACCTTC.

This sequence joins TRBV30 and TRBJ2-7, with D perhaps matching TRBD1 (6 bases). The germline CDR1 and CDR2 sequences are GTSNPN and SVGIG (reference sequence). Between the trimmed V and J ends, which lost 0 bases and 0 bases, there was a span of 9 bases. The CDR3 has 14 amino acids. The CDR3: CAWSVLGASYEQYF. The CDR3 nucleotides read TGTGCCTGGAGTGTACTGGGGGCCTCCTACGAGCAGTACTTC. The variable domain in full, with the rest retrieved from reference TRBV30 and TRBJ2-7, is SQTIHQWPATLVQPVGSPLSLECTVEGTSNPNLYWYRQAAGRGLQLLFYSVGIGQISSEVPQNLSASRPQDRQFILSSKKLLLSDSGFYLCAWSVLGASYEQYFGPGTRLTVT.